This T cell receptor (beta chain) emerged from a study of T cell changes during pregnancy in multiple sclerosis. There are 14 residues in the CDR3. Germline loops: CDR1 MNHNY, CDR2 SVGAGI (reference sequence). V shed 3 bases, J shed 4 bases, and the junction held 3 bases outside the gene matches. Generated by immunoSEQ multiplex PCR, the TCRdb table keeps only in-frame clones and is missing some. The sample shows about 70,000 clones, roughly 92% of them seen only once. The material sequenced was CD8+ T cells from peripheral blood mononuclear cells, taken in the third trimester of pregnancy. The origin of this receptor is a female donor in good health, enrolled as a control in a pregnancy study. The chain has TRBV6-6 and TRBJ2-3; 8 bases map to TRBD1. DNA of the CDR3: TGTGCCAGCAGTTATGTACAGGGGGCAGATACGCAGTATTTT. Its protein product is CASSYVQGADTQYF.